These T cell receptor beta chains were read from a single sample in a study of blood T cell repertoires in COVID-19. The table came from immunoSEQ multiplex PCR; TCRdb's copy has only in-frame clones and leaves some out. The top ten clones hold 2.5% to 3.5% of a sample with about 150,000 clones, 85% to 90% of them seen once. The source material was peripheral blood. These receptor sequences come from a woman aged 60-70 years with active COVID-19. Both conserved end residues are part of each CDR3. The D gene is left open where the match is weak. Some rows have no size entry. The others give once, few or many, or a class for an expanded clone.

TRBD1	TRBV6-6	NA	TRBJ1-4	CASSYGQATTNEKLFF	TGTGCCAGCAGCTATGGACAGGCTACAACTAATGAAAAACTGTTTTTT
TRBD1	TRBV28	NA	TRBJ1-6	CASSLPGQGLTGTPLHF	TGTGCCAGCAGTTTACCGGGACAGGGTCTCACAGGGACACCCCTCCACTTT
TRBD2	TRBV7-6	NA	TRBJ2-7	CASSRLSGRTPNEQYF	TGTGCCAGCAGCCGGCTAAGCGGGAGAACCCCCAACGAGCAGTACTTC
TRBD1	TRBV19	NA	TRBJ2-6	CASSNPRQGYSGANVLTF	TGTGCCAGTAGTAATCCCCGACAGGGGTACTCTGGGGCCAACGTCCTGACTTTC
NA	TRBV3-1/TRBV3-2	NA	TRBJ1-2	CASSLSGGPTGYTF	TGTGCCAGCAGCCTTTCCGGGGGTCCTACAGGCTACACCTTC
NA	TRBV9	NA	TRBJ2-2	CASRVSSTGELFF	TGTGCCAGCAGAGTTAGTTCCACCGGGGAGCTGTTTTTT
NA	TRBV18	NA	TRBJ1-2	CASSPGLRRHGYTF	TGTGCCAGCTCACCAGGTTTGCGGAGACATGGCTACACCTTC
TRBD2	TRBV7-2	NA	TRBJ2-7	CASSLYASGNYEQYF	TGTGCCAGCAGCTTATACGCTAGCGGGAACTACGAGCAGTACTTC
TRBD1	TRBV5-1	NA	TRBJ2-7	CASRAGTGPSEQYF	TGCGCCAGCAGGGCCGGGACAGGTCCATCCGAGCAGTACTTC
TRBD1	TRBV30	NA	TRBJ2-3	CAWSTGATTDTQYF	TGTGCCTGGAGTACAGGGGCCACCACAGATACGCAGTATTTT
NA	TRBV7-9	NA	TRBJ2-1	CASSQDRAYNEQFF	TGTGCCAGCAGCCAGGACAGAGCCTACAATGAGCAGTTCTTC
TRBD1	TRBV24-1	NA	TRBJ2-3	CATRPGQGGDTQYF	TGTGCCACCAGACCGGGACAGGGGGGAGATACGCAGTATTTT
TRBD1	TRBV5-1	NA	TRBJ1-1	CASMGQGLNTEAFF	TGCGCCAGCATGGGACAGGGACTGAACACTGAAGCTTTCTTT
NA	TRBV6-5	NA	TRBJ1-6	CASSRLGGSPLHF	TGTGCCAGCAGTCGACTCGGGGGGTCACCCCTCCACTTT
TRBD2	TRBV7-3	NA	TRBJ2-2	CASSLAISASGSGGELFF	TGTGCCAGCAGCTTAGCCATATCGGCTAGCGGGAGTGGTGGGGAGCTGTTTTTT
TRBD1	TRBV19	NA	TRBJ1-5	CASSARTGSYQPQHF	TGTGCCAGTAGTGCGAGGACAGGGTCGTACCAGCCCCAGCATTTT
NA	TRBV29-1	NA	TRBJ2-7	CSVAFNLATYEQYF	TGCAGCGTTGCCTTCAACCTAGCGACCTACGAGCAGTACTTC
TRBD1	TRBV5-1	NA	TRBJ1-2	CASSPRTGANYGYTF	TGCGCCAGCAGCCCCCGGACAGGGGCTAACTATGGCTACACCTTC
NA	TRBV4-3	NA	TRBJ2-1	CASSQTRYNEQFF	TGCGCCAGCAGCCAGACTCGCTACAATGAGCAGTTCTTC
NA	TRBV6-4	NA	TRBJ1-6	CASSDSWQGNSPLHF	TGTGCCAGCAGTGACTCGTGGCAGGGGAATTCACCCCTCCACTTT
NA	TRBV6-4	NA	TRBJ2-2	CASSTQEGGELFF	TGTGCCAGCAGTACTCAAGAGGGTGGGGAGCTGTTTTTT
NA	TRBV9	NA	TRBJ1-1	CASSEVGDWGSEAFF	TGTGCCAGCAGCGAGGTGGGGGACTGGGGGTCTGAAGCTTTCTTT
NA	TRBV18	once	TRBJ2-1	CASSPQAGGTNNEQFF	TGTGCCAGCTCACCACAGGCGGGCGGAACAAACAATGAGCAGTTCTTC
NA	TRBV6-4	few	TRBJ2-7	CASRDYNTYEQYF	TGTGCCAGCAGGGACTACAACACCTACGAGCAGTACTTC
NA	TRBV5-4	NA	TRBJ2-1	CASSLYPPSVYNEQFF	TGTGCCAGCAGCTTGTATCCGCCTAGCGTATACAATGAGCAGTTCTTC
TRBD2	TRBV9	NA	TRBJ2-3	CASSQRLAGADTQYF	TGTGCCAGCAGCCAGAGACTAGCTGGGGCAGATACGCAGTATTTT
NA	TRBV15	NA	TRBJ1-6	CATSRDLGGSPLHF	TGTGCCACCAGCAGAGATTTGGGGGGATCACCCCTCCACTTT
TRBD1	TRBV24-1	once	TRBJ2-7	CATSDRQGRRYEQYF	TGTGCCACCAGTGACCGACAGGGAAGAAGGTACGAGCAGTACTTC
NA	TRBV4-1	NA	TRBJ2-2	CASSQGGTGELFF	TGCGCCAGCAGCCAGGGGGGCACCGGGGAGCTGTTTTTT
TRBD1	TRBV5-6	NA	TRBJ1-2	CASSLSGTVNYGYTF	TGTGCCAGCAGCTTGTCCGGGACAGTTAACTATGGCTACACCTTC
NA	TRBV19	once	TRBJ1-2	CASSTQTAQGYTF	TGTGCCAGTAGTACTCAGACAGCACAGGGCTACACCTTC
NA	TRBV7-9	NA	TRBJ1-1	CASSPGWQGNTEAFF	TGTGCCAGCAGCCCTGGATGGCAGGGGAACACTGAAGCTTTCTTT
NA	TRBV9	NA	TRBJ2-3	CASSPRYGSTDTQYF	TGTGCCAGCAGCCCGAGGTATGGCAGCACAGATACGCAGTATTTT
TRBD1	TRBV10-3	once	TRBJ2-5	CAISQDRGAMETQYF	TGTGCCATCAGCCAAGACAGGGGGGCTATGGAGACCCAGTACTTC
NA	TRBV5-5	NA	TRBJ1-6	CASSTRTESAPLHF	TGTGCCAGCAGCACAAGGACAGAGAGTGCACCCCTCCACTTT
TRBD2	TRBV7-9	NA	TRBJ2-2	CASSTPGGAVTGELFF	TGTGCCAGCAGCACCCCGGGAGGGGCAGTTACCGGGGAGCTGTTTTTT
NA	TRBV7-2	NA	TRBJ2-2	CASSLDRGHLAGELFF	TGTGCCAGCAGCTTAGATCGAGGCCATCTGGCCGGGGAGCTGTTTTTT
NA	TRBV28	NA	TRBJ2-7	CASRRFGTQKGPTYEQYF	TGTGCCAGCAGGAGGTTCGGGACACAAAAAGGCCCTACCTACGAGCAGTACTTC
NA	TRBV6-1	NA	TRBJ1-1	CASSEARQYTEAFF	TGTGCCAGCAGTGAAGCGAGGCAGTACACTGAAGCTTTCTTT
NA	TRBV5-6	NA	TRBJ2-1	CASSPTSIAYNEQFF	TGTGCCAGCAGCCCGACTTCGATCGCCTACAATGAGCAGTTCTTC
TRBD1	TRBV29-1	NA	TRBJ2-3	CSSTGQGAIDTQYF	TGCAGCAGTACGGGGCAGGGGGCCATTGATACGCAGTATTTT
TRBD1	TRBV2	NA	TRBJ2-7	CASSSDRAQYF	TGTGCCAGCAGTTCAGACAGGGCGCAGTACTTC
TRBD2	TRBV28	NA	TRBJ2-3	CASTEPGLDSDTQYF	TGTGCCAGCACGGAGCCGGGACTAGACTCAGATACGCAGTATTTT
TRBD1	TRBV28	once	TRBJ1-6	CASSSPLKGQGAFYSPLHF	TGTGCCAGCAGTTCTCCCTTGAAGGGACAGGGGGCTTTCTACTCACCCCTCCACTTT
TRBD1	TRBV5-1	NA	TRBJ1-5	CASSLTGVSNQPQHF	TGCGCCAGCAGCTTGACAGGGGTTAGCAATCAGCCCCAGCATTTT